The present TCR beta chain was sequenced within a study of shared clonotypes between healthy human individuals. Comments on this clone: Its antigen is currently unknown.

The CDR3 consists of 14 residues. Germline V lookup: CDR1 LNHNV, CDR2 YYDKDF (reference sequence). The V and J ends lost 6 bases and 4 bases respectively, with 12 bases between them. Study observations and caveats: Sorted-subset samples were not fully sequenced, rarefaction indicated.

Replicate PCRs run on sorted subsets employed 200 ng DNA, approximately 30,000 T cell genomes. Data came from immunoSEQ multiplex PCR; TCRdb stores just in-frame clones and leaves some out. The data show about a million clones, with 60% to 85% seen just once and 0.85% to 1% held by the top ten. The rearrangement joins TRBV15 to TRBJ2-2; D gene unclear. This TCR derives from a man aged 18 to 30 in good health. Some clones in this sample may be carry-over from other donors' samples. The sequenced sample consisted of memory CD4+ T cells from PBMCs. The subset: CD45RA-negative fraction. CDR3 residues: CATRREATTGELFF. DNA of the CDR3: TGTGCCACCAGAAGGGAAGCGACCACCGGGGAGCTGTTTTTT.